This T cell receptor (beta chain) is from a study of T cells after yellow fever vaccination. Findings of the study overall: There was a possibility that FACS-sorted repertoires contained abundant clonotypes contaminating from the bulk population.

Regarding this clonotype: Its antigen is currently unknown.

The germline V gene has CDR1 DFQATT and CDR2 SNEGSKA (reference sequence). CDR3 length: 15 amino acids. The V and J ends lost 0 bases and 2 bases respectively, with 12 bases between them. TCRdb recomputed calls from the 5' RACE reads with MiXCR, one row per CDR3 protein. The profile shows fewer than 500,000 distinct CDR3 sequences, around a sixth of them singletons. The J gene is TRBJ2-3, the V gene TRBV20-1, with D maybe TRBD2 (6 bases). The TCR sequence derives from a man younger than 35 who received the YFV17D yellow fever vaccine. The source material was PBMCs, sampled before the yellow fever booster vaccination. In nucleotides, the CDR3 is TGCAGTGCTAGAGATCAAAGGAGGGCCACAGATACGCAGTATTTT. The encoded protein is CSARDQRRATDTQYF.